Detailed here is one TCR beta chain. The data were obtained in a study of OX40 agonist ivuxolimab in advanced cancers. This table comes from immunoSEQ multiplex PCR, and its TCRdb copy is limited to in-frame clones, with some not included. The sample shows under 65,000 clones, roughly nine tenths of them seen only once. Trimming left V 0 bases short and J 1 base short, with 3 bases between. This CDR3 contains 13 residues. Germline loops: CDR1 SGHAT, CDR2 FQNNGV. The chain couples TRBV11-2 to TRBJ1-1; D unresolved. This receptor was taken from an adult with an advanced solid tumor such as melanoma, head and neck, liver or kidney cancer. Sequencing was performed on CD4+ or CD8+ T cells sorted from blood, taken in a trial of the OX40 agonist ivuxolimab. CDR3 amino acids: CASSLDRNTEAFF. In nucleotides, the CDR3 is TGTGCCAGCAGCTTAGATCGGAACACTGAAGCTTTCTTT.